This T cell receptor beta chain appears in the sequencing data of a study of blood T cells in healthy people across ages. General study results and limits: Using unsorted PBMCs precluded a conclusive naive versus antigen-experienced comparison. Older age coincided with a roughly linear decline in TCR beta diversity per million T cells. One million T cells yielded diversity estimates that were considered underestimates.

Details on this clonotype: Its antigen is unknown.

There are 14 residues in the CDR3. Losses at the gene ends were 5 bases for V and 7 bases for J; bases not matched to a gene: 11. CDR1 is SGDLS and CDR2 is YYNGEE in the germline V gene. Using a J-beta primer mix together with a sample-barcoded 5' primer, a second PCR was run for roughly 7 to 12 cycles. Every cDNA molecule bore a tag from a template-switch adaptor containing 12 random nucleotides. TCRdb redid the calling of the 5' RACE reads with MiXCR, one entry per CDR3 protein. The table has over 600,000 distinct CDR3 sequences, 40% to 45% seen once. The V and J genes are TRBV9 and TRBJ2-7; 8 nucleotides match TRBD2. Sequences were obtained from blood. The TCR originated in a man older than 75 in good health. Written as DNA, the CDR3 is TGTGCCAGCAGTTACGGGGGGGACCTCCTTGAGCAGTACTTC. Translation: CASSYGGDLLEQYF.